This T cell receptor (beta chain) was observed in a study of blood T cell repertoires in COVID-19. Exposed participants came across a COVID-19 case within 2 weeks before study entry. The table came from immunoSEQ multiplex PCR; TCRdb's copy has only in-frame clones and leaves some out. Among about 250,000 clones listed, 82% were seen once. The V end lost 2 bases, the J end lost 3 bases, and 9 bases lay between the germline ends. Germline V gene lookup returns CDR1 SGHVS and CDR2 FQNEAQ. The CDR3 length is 14 residues. This clone appeared once. The sequenced sample was PBMCs or T cells enriched from blood (not recorded which). The chain has TRBV7-8 and TRBJ2-3; D is perhaps TRBD2 (5 bases). This clonotype was obtained from a man in his forties who had been exposed to COVID-19. The CDR3 DNA reads TGTGCCAGCAGCTTACTAACTAGTACAGATACGCAGTATTTT. Protein product: CASSLLTSTDTQYF.